Listed here are 24 T cell receptor beta chains from one sample, sequenced in a study of glioma-infiltrating T cells (dated by TCRdb to 2015 to 2016). The instrument was an Illumina MiSeq. TCR alpha and beta CDR3 regions were amplified with the iRepertoire nested amplicon-rescue multiplex PCR (arm-PCR) platform from RNA. TCRdb passed the public sequencing reads through fastp at Q25 and MiXCR, retaining productive beta sequences. Each record represents a unique CDR3 protein, reported with the most common genes and DNA among its rows. The sample has about 180,000 distinct CDR3 sequences on record, about 46% of them singletons. The ten biggest clones cover 5% to 5.5% of the sample. Specimen: glioma tissue, nonneoplastic brain tissue, or PBMCs (not recorded which). These receptors were taken from a human donor with low-grade glioma or glioblastoma, undergoing nonglioma brain surgery, or in good health (not recorded which).

This chain joins TRBV9 and TRBJ2-1; possibly TRBD1 for D (5 bases). The germline V and J ends were trimmed by 4 bases and 4 bases, with 12 bases remaining between them. The CDR3 length is 14 residues. The germline V gene encodes CDR1 SGDLS and CDR2 YYNGEE. The CDR3 coding sequence is TGTGCCAGCAGCTTTCTCGACAGATACAATGAGCAGTTCTTC. It translates to CASSFLDRYNEQFF.

The chain combines TRBV19 with TRBJ1-2; a possible D gene is TRBD1 (6 bases). The V gene lost 7 bases and the J gene lost 3 bases, with 18 bases spanning the gap. The CDR3 consists of 15 residues. The germline V gene has CDR1 LNHDA and CDR2 SQIVND (reference sequence). The CDR3 nucleotides read TGTGCCAGTACCCCGCTCTCGGGGGCAGACTATGGCTACACCTTC. Protein: CASTPLSGADYGYTF.

This clonotype was recorded at least ten times. A junction end diverges from the germline sequence, so it may reflect a read error. V usage is TRBV10-2 and J usage is TRBJ2-3; the D is unclear. The CDR3 extends over 13 amino acids. CDR1 is WSHSY, CDR2 SAAADI, per germline. The CDR3 is CASIEATTDTQYF. Here the CDR3 DNA reads TGCGCCAGCATTGAGGCAACCACAGATACGCAGTATTTT.

This chain connects TRBV2 to TRBJ1-5; unclear D gene. The germline V gene encodes CDR1 SNHLY and CDR2 FYNNEI. The CDR3 spans 15 residues. Trimming took off 6 bases at V and 3 bases at J, with 15 bases between the two ends. CDR3 bases: TGTGCCAGCAGGGGCCGGGGTCGGGTCAATCAGCCCCAGCATTTT. Its protein is CASRGRGRVNQPQHF.

The gene calls are TRBV20-1 and TRBJ2-1, with TRBD2 matching over 14 bases. The CDR3 is made up of 14 amino acids. Germline values: CDR1 DFQATT, CDR2 SNEGSKA (reference sequence). V shed 6 bases and J 9 bases; nucleotides not matched to a gene: 7. The CDR3 protein is CSAPGLAGVGEQFF. The CDR3 nucleotides read TGCAGTGCACCGGGACTAGCGGGAGTAGGTGAGCAGTTCTTC.

The chain recombines TRBV20-1 with TRBJ2-3, with D maybe TRBD1 (6 bases). With the DNA end fitting TRBJ1-5 better, the J assignment may be wrong. The CDR3 has 14 amino acids. Looked up from germline, CDR1 is DFQATT and CDR2 is SNEGSKA (reference sequence). This CDR3 reads CSVPGFGRTDTQHF. The CDR3 nucleotides read TGCAGTGTTCCGGGATTTGGCAGGACAGATACGCAGCATTTT.

Regarding this clonotype: This clone may be a read error of a much larger clone one base away. The chain is built from TRBV28 and TRBJ2-7; TRBD2 agrees at 10 bases. This CDR3 is built from 15 residues. Per the germline V gene, CDR1 is MDHEN and CDR2 is SYDVKM. Here the CDR3 DNA reads TGTGCCGGCAGAATAGCGGGAGGCGGCTCCTACGAGCAGTACTTC. It encodes CAGRIAGGGSYEQYF.

About this clonotype: A much larger clone lies a single base off, so this may be a read error. This chain joins TRBV7-2 and TRBJ2-1; D remains unclear. CDR1 is SGHTA and CDR2 is FQGNSA in the germline V gene. The ends were cut back, 2 bases at V and 9 bases at J, with 11 bases in the middle. This CDR3 has 13 residues. CDR3 residues: CASSLHSTREQFF. The CDR3 region has the DNA TGTGCCAGCAGCTTACACTCTACCCGTGAGCAGTTCTTC.

This clonotype was seen only a few times. This chain joins TRBV28 and TRBJ2-2; D gene unclear. The germline V gene has CDR1 MDHEN and CDR2 SYDVKM. This CDR3 region has 17 residues. The V gene lost 0 bases and the J gene lost 1 base, with 12 bases spanning the gap. The DNA for the CDR3 is TGTGCCAGCAGTTTATGGCAAAGGATGGGGAACACCGGGGAGCTGTTTTTT. Translated, it gives CASSLWQRMGNTGELFF.

The sample holds a few counts of this clonotype. The CDR3 nucleotides are TGTGCCAGCAGCCAGATGCTAGCGGGAGCGCGCGAGCAGTACTTC. Amino acid sequence: CASSQMLAGAREQYF. This sequence joins TRBV3-1 and TRBJ2-7; 10 bases line up with TRBD2. Germline CDR1 is LGHDT and CDR2 is YNNKEL (reference sequence). This CDR3 spans 15 amino acids. V dropped 3 bases and J dropped 6; count of bases not matched to a gene: 8.

This clonotype was seen repeatedly, ten times or more. This chain connects TRBV7-9 to TRBJ2-7; D unresolved. The CDR3 loop spans 13 amino acids. Germline values: CDR1 SEHNR, CDR2 FQNEAQ (reference sequence). The V gene lost 4 bases and the J gene lost 4 bases, with 11 bases spanning the gap. In nucleotides, the CDR3 is TGTGCCAGCAGCTCTGACTCCTTATACGAGCAGTACTTC. Translating it yields CASSSDSLYEQYF.

Ten or more counts support this clonotype. The rearrangement links TRBV6-1 to TRBJ1-5; 8 positions match TRBD1. Germline CDR1 and CDR2: MNHNS and SASEGT. The CDR3 has 15 residues. V gave up 3 bases and J gave up 3 bases; unmatched junction bases: 4. Here the CDR3 DNA reads TGTGCCAGCAGTGATCAGGGACAGGCCAATCAGCCCCAGCATTTT. Its translation is CASSDQGQANQPQHF.

This clonotype was counted many times. The V gene is TRBV14, the J gene TRBJ2-5; TRBD2 might be the D (6 bases). Between the trimmed V and J ends, which lost 5 bases and 4 bases, there was a span of 14 bases. The CDR3 contains 14 residues. Germline-derived CDR1 and CDR2 are SGHDN and FVKESK. As DNA, the CDR3 is TGTGCCAGCAGCGATGATAATAGCGGAGAGACCCAGTACTTC. Its translation: CASSDDNSGETQYF. Looking up the rest from reference TRBV14 and TRBJ2-5 gives the full variable domain: EAGVTQFPSHSVIEKGQTVTLRCDPISGHDNLYWYRRVMGKEIKFLLHFVKESKQDESGMPNNRFLAERTGGTYSTLKVQPAELEDSGVYFCASSDDNSGETQYFGPGTRLLVL.

This clonotype was detected only once. This clone may be a read error of a much larger clone one base away. The chain carries TRBV20-1 and TRBJ2-3; no clear D gene. CDR3 length: 14 residues. From germline, CDR1 is DFQATT and CDR2 SNEGSKA (reference sequence). V dropped 5 bases and J dropped 4 bases, with 16 bases sitting between them. CDR3 amino acids: CSAGPPRDPDTQYF. The CDR3 DNA is TGCAGTGCTGGGCCCCCTAGAGATCCAGATACGCAGTATTTT.

This clonotype was picked up many times. The chain is built from TRBV28 and TRBJ1-1; tentatively, D is TRBD1 (5 bases). In germline, CDR1 is MDHEN, CDR2 SYDVKM. Deletions cut 6 bases from V and 5 bases from J, with 13 bases between. CDR3 size: 13 residues. As DNA, the CDR3 is TGTGCCAGCAGACTACCGGGGGATACTGAAGCTTTCTTT. It yields the protein CASRLPGDTEAFF.

For this clonotype: A much larger clone lies a single base off, so this may be a read error. V is TRBV2 and J is TRBJ2-7, with D unclear. Germline-derived CDR1 and CDR2 are SNHLY and FYNNEI. The germline V and J ends were trimmed by 4 bases and 2 bases, with 9 bases remaining between them. This CDR3 region has 13 residues. CDR3 DNA sequence: TGTGCCAGCAGTGTCTTGGTTGCCTACGAGCAGTACTTC. Its protein is CASSVLVAYEQYF. Complete variable domain (other parts from reference TRBV2 and TRBJ2-7): EPEVTQTPSHQVTQMGQEVILRCVPISNHLYFYWYRQILGQKVEFLVSFYNNEISEKSEIFDDQFSVERPDGSNFTLKIRSTKLEDSAMYFCASSVLVAYEQYFGPGTRLTVT.

About this clonotype: This may arise from a read error, as a much more abundant clone is one base away. The chain joins TRBV28 to TRBJ1-5; 7 bases match TRBD1. With 6 bases clipped from V and 8 bases from J, the junction kept 16 bases outside the gene matches. CDR1 and CDR2 from the germline V gene are MDHEN and SYDVKM. The CDR3 runs to 16 residues. The CDR3 DNA follows: TGTGCCAGCAGCCCTCCTCGACAGGGCTACGATAAGCCCCAGCATTTT. It translates to CASSPPRQGYDKPQHF.

The genes are TRBV3-1 and TRBJ2-1, with 8 bases matching TRBD1. V lost 3 bases, J lost 7 bases, and 17 bases stayed unmatched. The length of the CDR3 is 18 residues. Germline loops: CDR1 LGHDT, CDR2 YNNKEL (reference sequence). CDR3 protein: CASSQTGVTPAGNNEQFF. CDR3 in DNA: TGTGCCAGCAGCCAGACAGGGGTTACTCCAGCGGGCAATAATGAGCAGTTCTTC.

This clonotype was recorded many times. This chain uses TRBV27 with TRBJ2-5; unclear D gene. The CDR3 is 13 amino acids. Trimming stripped 2 bases from V and 1 base from J, with 5 bases between. Germline assignment: CDR1 MNHEY and CDR2 SMNVEV (reference sequence). CDR3: CASSLGPQETQYF. In DNA form, the CDR3 reads TGTGCCAGCAGTTTAGGCCCCCAAGAGACCCAGTACTTC.

The chain links TRBV27 to TRBJ1-1, with D unresolved. Per germline, CDR1 MNHEY and CDR2 SMNVEV (reference sequence). CDR3 length: 13 amino acids. The V end was cut by 5 bases, the J end by 5 bases, with 12 bases between. CDR3 amino acids: CASSTRAITEAFF. CDR3 coding DNA: TGTGCCAGCAGTACCCGGGCGATAACTGAAGCTTTCTTT.

This clonotype occurred many times. The chain uses TRBV28 and TRBJ2-1, with TRBD1 as a possible D gene (6 bases). The CDR3 covers 13 residues. V shed 5 bases and J shed 2 bases, with 7 bases lying between them. The germline gives CDR1 MDHEN, CDR2 SYDVKM. The CDR3 here is CASSGQTYNEQFF. In DNA, the CDR3 is TGTGCCAGCAGTGGACAGACCTACAATGAGCAGTTCTTC.

This clonotype was counted between two and nine times. The chain couples TRBV3-1 to TRBJ2-7; TRBD2 aligns across 8 bases. CDR3 length: 19 amino acids. Germline-derived CDR1 and CDR2 are LGHDT and YNNKEL (reference sequence). The trim removed 4 bases at V and 0 bases at J, leaving 17 bases unmatched. CDR3 in amino acids: CASSPYPKRGYLHSYEQYF. The CDR3 region has the DNA TGTGCCAGCAGCCCTTACCCCAAGCGGGGGTACCTACACTCCTACGAGCAGTACTTC.

This clonotype was detected many times. The chain has TRBV12-3 or TRBV12-4 and TRBJ2-7; 9 bases match TRBD2. This CDR3 has 12 residues. With V trimmed by 6 bases and J by 6 bases, 3 bases remained unmatched. The CDR3 sequence is CASRYSGSEQYF. CDR3 DNA: TGTGCCAGCAGATATAGCGGGAGCGAGCAGTACTTC.

The chain combines TRBV29-1 with TRBJ1-1, with D perhaps TRBD1 (5 bases). The CDR3 has 12 amino acids. In germline, CDR1 is SQVTM, CDR2 ANQGSEA. Trimming left V 3 bases short and J 4 bases short, with 9 bases between. The CDR3 is CSVDRGGTEAFF. The CDR3 DNA follows: TGCAGCGTTGATCGGGGGGGCACTGAAGCTTTCTTT.